Shown below are 14 T cell receptor beta chains from a single sample sequenced in a study of blood T cell repertoires in COVID-19. Clones were sequenced by immunoSEQ multiplex PCR, and TCRdb holds only the in-frame ones, with some missing. The sample lists about 250,000 clones, around 89% occurring once. Sequencing used peripheral blood. The origin of the receptors is a young man with acute or convalescent COVID-19.

The chain employs TRBV2 and TRBJ1-6; the D is unclear. CDR3 size: 14 residues. V was clipped by 6 bases and J by 8 bases, with 14 bases between them. CDR1 SNHLY and CDR2 FYNNEI come from the germline V gene. The CDR3 DNA reads as TGTGCCAGCAGGATTGACATCTCCTATTCACCCCTCCACTTT. Translation: CASRIDISYSPLHF.

This clone was seen once. The rearrangement links TRBV27 to TRBJ2-2; D possibly corresponds to TRBD1 (5 bases). V was pared by 5 bases and J by 5 bases, with 9 bases between. Germline V gene data show CDR1 as MNHEY and CDR2 as SMNVEV (reference sequence). The CDR3 sequence is 13 residues long. The CDR3 here is CASSGTGTGELFF. The CDR3 bases are TGTGCCAGCAGTGGAACAGGTACCGGGGAGCTGTTTTTT.

CDR3 in amino acids: CAWSSLGQGYGYTF. CDR3 coding DNA: TGTGCCTGGAGTTCCCTGGGACAGGGATACGGCTACACCTTC. V usage is TRBV30 and J usage is TRBJ1-2; 9 positions match TRBD1. This CDR3 is built from 14 residues. Losses at the gene ends were 2 bases for V and 8 bases for J; bases not matched to a gene: 9. Germline V lookup: CDR1 GTSNPN, CDR2 SVGIG (reference sequence). Combining the CDR3 with reference TRBV30 and TRBJ1-2 gives the whole variable domain SQTIHQWPATLVQPVGSPLSLECTVEGTSNPNLYWYRQAAGRGLQLLFYSVGIGQISSEVPQNLSASRPQDRQFILSSKKLLLSDSGFYLCAWSSLGQGYGYTFGSGTRLTVV.

The chain links TRBV28 to TRBJ1-1; 9 nucleotides align to TRBD1. Germline V gives CDR1 MDHEN, CDR2 SYDVKM. This CDR3 comprises 17 residues. Germline trimming cut 2 bases from V and 4 bases from J; bases unmatched to any gene: 11. The CDR3 protein is CASSLIKQGAVVTEAFF. CDR3 coding DNA: TGTGCCAGCAGTTTAATTAAACAGGGGGCGGTCGTCACTGAAGCTTTCTTT. Supplemented by reference TRBV28 and TRBJ1-1, the full variable domain reads DVKVTQSSRYLVKRTGEKVFLECVQDMDHENMFWYRQDPGLGLRLIYFSYDVKMKEKGDIPEGYSVSREKKERFSLILESASTNQTSMYLCASSLIKQGAVVTEAFFGQGTRLTVV.

The V gene is TRBV4-1, the J gene TRBJ1-1; D ambiguous. The germline V gene encodes CDR1 MGHRA and CDR2 YSYEKL. The V gene lost 3 bases and the J gene lost 0 bases, with 17 bases spanning the gap. The CDR3 loop spans 17 amino acids. CDR3 sequence reads: CASSHPDLRGVNTEAFF. The CDR3 DNA is TGCGCCAGCAGCCATCCCGACCTCCGGGGAGTGAACACTGAAGCTTTCTTT.

The rearrangement joins TRBV5-1 to TRBJ1-1, with D possibly matching TRBD1 (6 bases). Germline assignment: CDR1 SGHRS and CDR2 YFSETQ. Trimming left V 3 bases short and J 8 bases short, with 17 bases between. This CDR3 is 14 amino acids long. In DNA form, the CDR3 reads TGCGCCAGCAGCTCACCCTACGTAACAGGGGAAGCTTTCTTT. It specifies CASSSPYVTGEAFF. Together with reference TRBV5-1 and TRBJ1-1, the CDR3 gives the full variable domain: KAGVTQTPRYLIKTRGQQVTLSCSPISGHRSVSWYQQTPGQGLQFLFEYFSETQRNKGNFPGRFSGRQFSNSRSEMNVSTLELGDSALYLCASSSPYVTGEAFFGQGTRLTVV.

The chain combines TRBV28 with TRBJ2-7, with a weak D call TRBD2 (5 bases). CDR1 and CDR2 from the germline V gene are MDHEN and SYDVKM. This CDR3 contains 13 residues. Trimming shortened V by 7 bases and J by 0 bases, and 10 bases separated the two germline ends. The CDR3, as DNA: TGTGCCAGCACGGGGTATTACTCCTACGAGCAGTACTTC. It encodes CASTGYYSYEQYF.

The chain carries TRBV5-4 and TRBJ2-5; no clear D gene. V was shortened by 2 bases and J by 1 base, with 6 bases between the two germline ends. The germline V gene has CDR1 SGHNT and CDR2 YYREEE (reference sequence). The CDR3 contains 13 residues. CDR3 nucleotide sequence: TGTGCCAGCAGCTTAGTCAGCCAAGAGACCCAGTACTTC. It specifies CASSLVSQETQYF.

This clone was detected only a few times. The chain combines TRBV19 with TRBJ2-1, with D maybe TRBD2 (6 bases). The CDR3 loop spans 14 amino acids. Germline CDR1 reads LNHDA; CDR2 reads SQIVND (reference sequence). V was trimmed by 3 bases and J by 8 bases, leaving 14 bases between them. CDR3 coding DNA: TGTGCCAGTAGTATTCAGGTAGCGGCGGATGAGCAGTTCTTC. Translation: CASSIQVAADEQFF.

DNA of the CDR3: TGTGCCAGCAGTGGGGGGACAGGCAATCAGCCCCAGCATTTT. Translated: CASSGGTGNQPQHF. J is TRBJ1-5 and V is TRBV2, with 7 bases identical to TRBD1. From germline, CDR1 is SNHLY and CDR2 FYNNEI. This CDR3 comprises 14 residues. Losses at the gene ends were 4 bases for V and 2 bases for J; bases not matched to a gene: 2.

V gene TRBV28 combines with J gene TRBJ1-5; 12 positions agree with TRBD1. V lost 5 bases, J lost 2 bases, and 7 bases stayed unmatched. CDR3 length: 17 residues. The germline V gene encodes CDR1 MDHEN and CDR2 SYDVKM. CDR3 amino acids: CASSLGTGGFRNQPQHF. The CDR3 DNA sequence: TGTGCCAGCAGTCTGGGGACAGGGGGCTTTCGCAATCAGCCCCAGCATTTT.

Written as DNA, the CDR3 is TGTGCCAGCAGCGTGGGAGGGATGAACACTGAAGCTTTCTTT. Translating it yields CASSVGGMNTEAFF. The chain uses TRBV9 and TRBJ1-1; unclear D gene. The germline V gene encodes CDR1 SGDLS and CDR2 YYNGEE. V gave up 2 bases and J gave up 0 bases, with 8 bases separating them. This CDR3 contains 14 residues.

The CDR3 here is CASSHLNPVGGGPRDTQYF. The DNA of the CDR3 is TGTGCCAGCAGCCATTTAAACCCCGTAGGGGGAGGGCCGAGAGATACGCAGTATTTT. This chain links TRBV3-1 (or the pseudogene TRBV3-2) with TRBJ2-3, with a weak D call TRBD2 (7 bases). Trimming pared 3 bases from V and 5 bases from J, leaving 27 bases between. Germline loops: CDR1 LGHDT, CDR2 YNNKEL (reference sequence). This CDR3 is 19 amino acids long.

In DNA form, the CDR3 reads TGTGCCAGCAGTTTAGGTAGACAGGGTCGCTATGGCTACACCTTC. Protein product: CASSLGRQGRYGYTF. V usage is TRBV27 and J usage is TRBJ1-2; TRBD1 matches 7 bases. Germline V gene lookup returns CDR1 MNHEY and CDR2 SMNVEV (reference sequence). The CDR3 contains 15 residues. Germline trimming cut 2 bases from V and 4 bases from J; bases unmatched to any gene: 7.